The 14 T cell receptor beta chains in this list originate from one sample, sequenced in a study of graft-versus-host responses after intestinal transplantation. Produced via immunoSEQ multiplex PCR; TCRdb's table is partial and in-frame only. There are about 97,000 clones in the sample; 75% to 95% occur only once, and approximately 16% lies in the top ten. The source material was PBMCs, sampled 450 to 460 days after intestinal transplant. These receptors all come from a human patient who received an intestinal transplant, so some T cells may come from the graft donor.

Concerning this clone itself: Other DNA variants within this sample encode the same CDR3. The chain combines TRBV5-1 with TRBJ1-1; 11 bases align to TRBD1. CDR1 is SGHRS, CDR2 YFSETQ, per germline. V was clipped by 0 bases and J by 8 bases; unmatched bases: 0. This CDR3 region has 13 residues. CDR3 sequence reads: CASSLGTGGEAFF. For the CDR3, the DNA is TGCGCCAGCAGCTTGGGGACAGGGGGCGAAGCTTTCTTT.

CDR3 amino acids: CATSGTDEKLFF. Written as DNA, the CDR3 is TGTGCCACCTCCGGGACAGATGAAAAACTGTTTTTT. This chain links TRBV15 with TRBJ1-4, with 7 bases that match TRBD1. This CDR3 region has 12 residues. After removal of 8 bases from V and 6 bases from J, the junction contained 3 bases not matched to a gene. Germline CDR1 and CDR2: LNHNV and YYDKDF (reference sequence). Complete variable domain (other parts from reference TRBV15 and TRBJ1-4): DAMVIQNPRYQVTQFGKPVTLSCSQTLNHNVMYWYQQKSSQAPKLLFHYYDKDFNNEADTPDNFQSRRPNTSFCFLDIRSPGLGDTAMYLCATSGTDEKLFFGSGTQLSVL.

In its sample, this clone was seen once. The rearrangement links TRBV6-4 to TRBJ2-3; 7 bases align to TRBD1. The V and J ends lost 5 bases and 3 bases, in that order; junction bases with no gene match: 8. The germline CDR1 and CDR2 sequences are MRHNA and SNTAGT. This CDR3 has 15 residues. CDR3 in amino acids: CASSQSARGTDTQYF. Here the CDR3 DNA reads TGTGCCAGCAGTCAATCGGCCAGGGGGACAGATACGCAGTATTTT.

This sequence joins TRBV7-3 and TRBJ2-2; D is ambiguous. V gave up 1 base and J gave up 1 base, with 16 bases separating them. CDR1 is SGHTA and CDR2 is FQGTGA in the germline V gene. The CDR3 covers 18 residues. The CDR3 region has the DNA TGTGCCAGCAGCTTAATGCAGGTCGGGCCCATGAACACCGGGGAGCTGTTTTTT. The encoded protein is CASSLMQVGPMNTGELFF. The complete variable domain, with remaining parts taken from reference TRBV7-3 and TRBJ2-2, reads GAGVSQTPSNKVTEKGKYVELRCDPISGHTALYWYRQSLGQGPEFLIYFQGTGAADDSGLPNDRFFAVRPEGSVSTLKIQRTERGDSAVYLCASSLMQVGPMNTGELFFGEGSRLTVL.

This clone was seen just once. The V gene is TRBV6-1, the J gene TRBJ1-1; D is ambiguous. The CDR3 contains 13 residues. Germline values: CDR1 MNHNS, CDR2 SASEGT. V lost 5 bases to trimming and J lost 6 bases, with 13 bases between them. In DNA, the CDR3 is TGTGCCAGCAGTACAGTGGGCCCAGCTGAAGCTTTCTTT. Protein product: CASSTVGPAEAFF.

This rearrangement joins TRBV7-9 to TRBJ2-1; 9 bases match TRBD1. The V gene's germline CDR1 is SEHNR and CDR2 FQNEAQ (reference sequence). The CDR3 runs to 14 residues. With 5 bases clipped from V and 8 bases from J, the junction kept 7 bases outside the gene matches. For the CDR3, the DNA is TGTGCCAGCAGCCCGGGGACAGGGTGGGATGAGCAGTTCTTC. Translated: CASSPGTGWDEQFF. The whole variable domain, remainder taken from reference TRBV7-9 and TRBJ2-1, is DTGVSQNPRHKITKRGQNVTFRCDPISEHNRLYWYRQTLGQGPEFLTYFQNEAQLEKSRLLSDRFSAERPKGSFSTLEIQRTEQGDSAMYLCASSPGTGWDEQFFGPGTRLTVL.

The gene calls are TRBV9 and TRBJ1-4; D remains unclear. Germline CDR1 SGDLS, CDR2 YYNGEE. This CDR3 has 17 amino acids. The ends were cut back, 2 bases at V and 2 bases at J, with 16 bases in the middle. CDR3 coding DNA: TGTGCCAGCAGCGTCTTTCCCCTGGGCGGGACTAATGAAAAACTGTTTTTT. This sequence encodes CASSVFPLGGTNEKLFF.

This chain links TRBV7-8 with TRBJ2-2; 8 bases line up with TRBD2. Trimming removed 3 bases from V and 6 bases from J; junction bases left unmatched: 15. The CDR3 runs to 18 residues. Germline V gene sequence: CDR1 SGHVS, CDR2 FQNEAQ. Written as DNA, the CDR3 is TGTGCCAGCAGCTTGAGGGCGGTGGCGGGGGGCAGCGCCGGGGAGCTGTTTTTT. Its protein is CASSLRAVAGGSAGELFF.

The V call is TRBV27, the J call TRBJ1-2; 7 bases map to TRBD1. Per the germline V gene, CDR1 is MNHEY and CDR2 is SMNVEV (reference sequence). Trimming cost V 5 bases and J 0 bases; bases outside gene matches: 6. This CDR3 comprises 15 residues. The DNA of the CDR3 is TGTGCCAGCAGTCCAGCCGGGACAGCTAACTATGGCTACACCTTC. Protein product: CASSPAGTANYGYTF.

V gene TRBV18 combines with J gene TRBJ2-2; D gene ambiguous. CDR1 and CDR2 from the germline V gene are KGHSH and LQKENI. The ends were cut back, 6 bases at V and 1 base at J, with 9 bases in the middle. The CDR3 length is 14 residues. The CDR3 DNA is TGTGCCAGCTCGTACGACATGAACACCGGGGAGCTGTTTTTT. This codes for CASSYDMNTGELFF.

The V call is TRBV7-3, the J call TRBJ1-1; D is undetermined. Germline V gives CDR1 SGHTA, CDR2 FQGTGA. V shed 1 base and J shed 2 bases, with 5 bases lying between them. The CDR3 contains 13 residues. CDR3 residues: CASSLSKNTEAFF. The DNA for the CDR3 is TGTGCCAGCAGCTTAAGCAAAAACACTGAAGCTTTCTTT.

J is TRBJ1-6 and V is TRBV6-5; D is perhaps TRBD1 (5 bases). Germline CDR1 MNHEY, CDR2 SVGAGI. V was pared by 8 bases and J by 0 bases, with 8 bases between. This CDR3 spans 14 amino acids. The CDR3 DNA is TGTGCCAGCTCGGGGGGCTCCTATAATTCACCCCTCCACTTT. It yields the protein CASSGGSYNSPLHF.

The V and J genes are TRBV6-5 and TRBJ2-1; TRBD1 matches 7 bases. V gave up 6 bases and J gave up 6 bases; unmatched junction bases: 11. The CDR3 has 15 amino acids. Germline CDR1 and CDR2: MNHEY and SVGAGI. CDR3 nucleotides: TGTGCCAGCAGACCCGACAGGGTGCGGCTCAATGAGCAGTTCTTC. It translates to CASRPDRVRLNEQFF.

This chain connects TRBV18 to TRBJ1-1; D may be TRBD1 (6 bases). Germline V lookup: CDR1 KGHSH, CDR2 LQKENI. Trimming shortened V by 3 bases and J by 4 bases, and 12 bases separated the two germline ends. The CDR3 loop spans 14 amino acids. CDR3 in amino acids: CASSPDQGSTEAFF. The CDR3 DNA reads TGTGCCAGCTCACCCGACCAGGGGAGCACTGAAGCTTTCTTT.